The clone carrying this T cell receptor beta chain was seen only a few times. No antigen is known for it. Caucasian, healthy and from Russia, the donors were aged between about 6 and 90. The data stem from a study of blood T cells in healthy people across ages. Overall study context: There was about one barcoded beta molecule captured by template switching per two T cells. The study's findings and limits: Estimates of total diversity, which came from one million sequenced T cells, were considered to be underestimates.

Germline V lookup: CDR1 DFQATT, CDR2 SNEGSKA (reference sequence). V lost 0 bases to trimming and J lost 0 bases, with 9 bases between them. This CDR3 spans 15 amino acids. Primed by a sample-barcoded 5' primer and a J-beta primer mix, a second PCR proceeded for 7 to 11 cycles. With 12 random nucleotides, a template-switch adaptor tagged each individual cDNA molecule. TCRdb analysed the 5' RACE reads with MiXCR anew, one entry per CDR3 protein. The data hold fewer than 800,000 distinct CDR3 sequences, with 45% to 50% observed a single time. Sequencing used blood. The TCR comes from an older woman in good health. This rearrangement joins TRBV20-1 to TRBJ2-1; possibly TRBD2 for D (5 bases). The CDR3 DNA is TGCAGTGCTAGAGATCGCAGCGGCTCCTACAATGAGCAGTTCTTC. Protein: CSARDRSGSYNEQFF.